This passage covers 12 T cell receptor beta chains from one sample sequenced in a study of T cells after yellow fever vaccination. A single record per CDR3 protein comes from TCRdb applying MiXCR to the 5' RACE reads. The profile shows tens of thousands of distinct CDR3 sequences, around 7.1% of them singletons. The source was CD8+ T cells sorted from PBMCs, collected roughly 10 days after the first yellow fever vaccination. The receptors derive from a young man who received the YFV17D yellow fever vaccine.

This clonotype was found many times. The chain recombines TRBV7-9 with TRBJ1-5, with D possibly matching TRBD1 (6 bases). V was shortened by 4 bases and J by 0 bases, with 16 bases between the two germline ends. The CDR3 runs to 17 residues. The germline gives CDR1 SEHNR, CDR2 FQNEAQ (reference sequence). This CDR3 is CASSSETGLYSNQPQHF. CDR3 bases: TGTGCCAGCAGCTCTGAAACAGGGCTTTATAGCAATCAGCCCCAGCATTTT.

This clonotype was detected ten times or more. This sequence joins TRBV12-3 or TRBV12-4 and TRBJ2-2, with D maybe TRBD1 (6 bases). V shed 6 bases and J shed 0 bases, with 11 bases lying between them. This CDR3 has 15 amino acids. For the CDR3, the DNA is TGTGCCAGCAGCCCAGACAGGACGAACACCGGGGAGCTGTTTTTT. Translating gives CASSPDRTNTGELFF.

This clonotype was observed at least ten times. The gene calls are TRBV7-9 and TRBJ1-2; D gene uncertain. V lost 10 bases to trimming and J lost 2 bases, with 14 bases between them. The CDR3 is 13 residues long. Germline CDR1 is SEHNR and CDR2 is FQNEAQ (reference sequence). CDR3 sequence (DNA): TGTGCCACCCTCTACCTGGCCAACTATGGCTACACCTTC. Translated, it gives CATLYLANYGYTF.

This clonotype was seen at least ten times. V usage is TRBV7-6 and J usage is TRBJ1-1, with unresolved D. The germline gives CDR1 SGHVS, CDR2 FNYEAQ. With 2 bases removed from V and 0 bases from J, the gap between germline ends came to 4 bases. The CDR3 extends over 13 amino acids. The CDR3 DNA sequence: TGTGCCAGCAGCTTAACGCTGAACACTGAAGCTTTCTTT. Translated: CASSLTLNTEAFF.

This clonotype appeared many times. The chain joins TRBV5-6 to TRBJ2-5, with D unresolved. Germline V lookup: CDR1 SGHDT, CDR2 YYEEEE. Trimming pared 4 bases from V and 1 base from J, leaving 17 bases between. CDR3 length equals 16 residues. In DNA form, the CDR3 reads TGTGCCAGCAGCGGCCTCTTCCAGGCCCTCCAAGAGACCCAGTACTTC. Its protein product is CASSGLFQALQETQYF. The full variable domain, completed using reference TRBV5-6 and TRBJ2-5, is DAGVTQSPTHLIKTRGQQVTLRCSPKSGHDTVSWYQQALGQGPQFIFQYYEEEERQRGNFPDRFSGHQFPNYSSELNVNALLLGDSALYLCASSGLFQALQETQYFGPGTRLLVL.

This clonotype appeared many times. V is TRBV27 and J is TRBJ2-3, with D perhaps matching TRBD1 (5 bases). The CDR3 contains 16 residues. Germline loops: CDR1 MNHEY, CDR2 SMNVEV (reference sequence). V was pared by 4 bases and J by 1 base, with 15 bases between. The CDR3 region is CASSYLRVVGTDTQYF. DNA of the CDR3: TGTGCCAGCAGTTACCTCAGGGTGGTGGGCACAGATACGCAGTATTTT.

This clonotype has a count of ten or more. The CDR3 here is CASSLETTDNEQFF. In DNA, the CDR3 is TGTGCCAGCAGTTTAGAAACTACCGACAATGAGCAGTTCTTC. The V call is TRBV12-3 or TRBV12-4, the J call TRBJ2-1; no clear D gene. Between the trimmed V and J ends, which lost 1 base and 5 bases, there was a span of 9 bases. This CDR3 comprises 14 residues.

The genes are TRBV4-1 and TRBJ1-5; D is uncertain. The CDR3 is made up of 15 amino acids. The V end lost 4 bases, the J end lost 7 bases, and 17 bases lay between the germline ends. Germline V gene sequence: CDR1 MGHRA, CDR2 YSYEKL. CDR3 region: CASSPPFQLGQPQHF. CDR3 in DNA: TGCGCCAGCAGCCCCCCGTTCCAGCTGGGCCAGCCCCAGCATTTT.

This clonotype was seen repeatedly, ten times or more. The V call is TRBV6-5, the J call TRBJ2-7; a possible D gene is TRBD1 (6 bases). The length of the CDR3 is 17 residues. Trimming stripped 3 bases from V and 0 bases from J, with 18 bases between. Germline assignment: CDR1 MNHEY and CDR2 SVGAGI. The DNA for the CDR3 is TGTGCCAGCAGTTATCGCCCTCCCAGGGGAAGCTCCTACGAGCAGTACTTC. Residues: CASSYRPPRGSSYEQYF.

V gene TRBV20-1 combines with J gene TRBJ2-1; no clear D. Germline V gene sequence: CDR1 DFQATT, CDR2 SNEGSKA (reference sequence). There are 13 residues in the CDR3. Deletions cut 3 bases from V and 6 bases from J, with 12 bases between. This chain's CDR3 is CSARVPPVNEQFF. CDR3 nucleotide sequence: TGCAGTGCTAGGGTACCCCCTGTCAATGAGCAGTTCTTC.

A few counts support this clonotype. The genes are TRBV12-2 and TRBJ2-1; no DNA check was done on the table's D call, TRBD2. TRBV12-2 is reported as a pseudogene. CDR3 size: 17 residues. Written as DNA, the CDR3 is TGTGCAAGTCGCAAAAACCCTCAACAGGGGCCCTACAATGAGCAGTTCTTC. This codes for CASRKNPQQGPYNEQFF.

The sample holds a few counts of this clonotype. CDR3 in DNA: TGCGCCAGCAGCCAAGATATGAGACAGGGGGCTCCCGAGCAGTACGTC. Translated: CASSQDMRQGAPEQYV. The rearrangement joins TRBV4-1 to TRBJ2-7; TRBD1 matches 10 bases. Trimming cost V 0 bases and J 6 bases; bases outside gene matches: 8. CDR3 length: 16 residues. CDR1 and CDR2 from the germline V gene are MGHRA and YSYEKL.